This is a list of T cell receptor beta chains from one sample in a study of cytomegalovirus exposure and HLA in healthy donors. Profiled with immunoSEQ multiplex PCR; TCRdb holds only in-frame clones, not every one. The table shows 89,000 or so clones, with 70% to 90% occurring only once. Sequencing was performed on PBMCs. These receptors came from a woman aged 18-35 years in good health and CMV-seropositive. Both conserved end residues are part of each CDR3. Each record gives: clone size, CDR3 length, V gene, J gene, D gene, CDR3 protein, CDR3 DNA. The D gene is left open where the match is weak. Clone sizes are given selectively: once, few, many, or a class where the clone is expanded.

clone_size: NA
cdr3_length: 17
v_call: TRBV6-1
j_call: TRBJ1-4
d_call: NA
cdr3_aa: CASSDFRDTDYDEKLFF
cdr3_nt: TGTGCCAGCAGTGACTTCCGGGACACTGACTATGATGAAAAACTGTTTTTT

clone_size: NA
cdr3_length: 13
v_call: TRBV6-5
j_call: TRBJ2-7
d_call: TRBD1
cdr3_aa: CASSPGQDYEQYF
cdr3_nt: TGTGCCAGCAGTCCCGGACAGGACTACGAGCAGTACTTC

clone_size: NA
cdr3_length: 14
v_call: TRBV9
j_call: TRBJ2-5
d_call: TRBD1
cdr3_aa: CASSASGGRETQYF
cdr3_nt: TGTGCCAGCAGCGCCTCAGGGGGTCGGGAGACCCAGTACTTC

clone_size: NA
cdr3_length: 14
v_call: TRBV5-8
j_call: TRBJ2-5
d_call: TRBD1
cdr3_aa: CASSRTGIRETQYF
cdr3_nt: TGTGCCAGCAGCCGGACAGGGATCAGAGAGACCCAGTACTTC

clone_size: NA
cdr3_length: 14
v_call: TRBV28
j_call: TRBJ1-2
d_call: NA
cdr3_aa: CASRGRHDYYGYTF
cdr3_nt: TGTGCCAGCAGAGGAAGACATGATTACTATGGCTACACCTTC

clone_size: NA
cdr3_length: 14
v_call: TRBV5-1
j_call: TRBJ2-7
d_call: NA
cdr3_aa: CASSLEMAAFEQYF
cdr3_nt: TGCGCCAGCAGCTTAGAGATGGCGGCATTCGAGCAGTACTTC

clone_size: NA
cdr3_length: 17
v_call: TRBV18
j_call: TRBJ1-5
d_call: NA
cdr3_aa: CASSPPGGELRNQPQHF
cdr3_nt: TGTGCCAGCTCACCACCCGGAGGGGAACTACGCAATCAGCCCCAGCATTTT

clone_size: NA
cdr3_length: 13
v_call: TRBV5-1
j_call: TRBJ2-1
d_call: NA
cdr3_aa: CASNEGSYNEQFF
cdr3_nt: TGCGCCAGCAACGAGGGTTCCTACAATGAGCAGTTCTTC

clone_size: NA
cdr3_length: 16
v_call: TRBV27
j_call: TRBJ1-1
d_call: NA
cdr3_aa: CASSLRPLDKNTEAFF
cdr3_nt: TGTGCCAGCAGTTTACGGCCACTAGACAAGAACACTGAAGCTTTCTTT

clone_size: NA
cdr3_length: 14
v_call: TRBV23-1
j_call: TRBJ2-7
d_call: NA
cdr3_aa: CASSQQTGSSEQYF
cdr3_nt: TGCGCCAGCAGTCAACAGACAGGCTCGAGCGAGCAGTACTTC

clone_size: NA
cdr3_length: 11
v_call: TRBV28
j_call: TRBJ1-2
d_call: NA
cdr3_aa: CASSNNYGYTF
cdr3_nt: TGTGCCAGCAGCAATAACTATGGCTACACCTTC

clone_size: NA
cdr3_length: 14
v_call: TRBV7-9
j_call: TRBJ1-4
d_call: TRBD1
cdr3_aa: CASSPRQGQSPVFF
cdr3_nt: TGTGCCAGCAGCCCTCGACAGGGGCAGTCCCCAGTGTTTTTT

clone_size: NA
cdr3_length: 11
v_call: TRBV7-9
j_call: TRBJ2-1
d_call: NA
cdr3_aa: CASSLSFEQFF
cdr3_nt: TGTGCCAGCAGCTTAAGCTTTGAGCAGTTCTTC

clone_size: NA
cdr3_length: 15
v_call: TRBV6-1
j_call: TRBJ1-2
d_call: NA
cdr3_aa: CASRETTTSNYGYTF
cdr3_nt: TGTGCCAGCAGAGAGACAACCACCTCAAACTATGGCTACACCTTC

clone_size: NA
cdr3_length: 17
v_call: TRBV10-3
j_call: TRBJ1-1
d_call: TRBD1
cdr3_aa: CAISGRGLFVGNTEAFF
cdr3_nt: TGTGCCATCAGTGGCAGGGGGTTGTTTGTGGGAAACACTGAAGCTTTCTTT

clone_size: NA
cdr3_length: 16
v_call: TRBV18
j_call: TRBJ2-1
d_call: NA
cdr3_aa: CASSPRQQGGIGEQFF
cdr3_nt: TGTGCCAGCTCACCACGGCAACAGGGGGGGATCGGTGAGCAGTTCTTC

clone_size: NA
cdr3_length: 15
v_call: TRBV19
j_call: TRBJ2-5
d_call: TRBD1
cdr3_aa: CASSNDRGLQETQYF
cdr3_nt: TGTGCCAGTAGCAACGACAGGGGGCTCCAAGAGACCCAGTACTTC

clone_size: NA
cdr3_length: 16
v_call: TRBV5-6
j_call: TRBJ2-7
d_call: NA
cdr3_aa: CASSQVPGHEIYEQYF
cdr3_nt: TGTGCCAGCAGCCAGGTGCCGGGACACGAGATATACGAGCAGTACTTC

clone_size: NA
cdr3_length: 14
v_call: TRBV29-1
j_call: TRBJ2-3
d_call: TRBD1
cdr3_aa: CSVDGTGMGDTQYF
cdr3_nt: TGCAGCGTTGATGGGACAGGGATGGGAGATACGCAGTATTTT

clone_size: NA
cdr3_length: 13
v_call: TRBV30
j_call: TRBJ1-5
d_call: NA
cdr3_aa: CAWRGEVGQPQHF
cdr3_nt: TGTGCCTGGAGGGGGGAGGTAGGCCAGCCCCAGCATTTT

clone_size: NA
cdr3_length: 15
v_call: TRBV19
j_call: TRBJ1-4
d_call: TRBD1
cdr3_aa: CASSDLTGSGEKLFF
cdr3_nt: TGTGCCAGTAGCGATCTGACAGGGTCGGGAGAAAAACTGTTTTTT

clone_size: NA
cdr3_length: 16
v_call: TRBV11-2
j_call: TRBJ2-7
d_call: NA
cdr3_aa: CASSLRVSLATYEQYF
cdr3_nt: TGTGCCAGCAGCTTACGTGTATCTTTAGCAACCTACGAGCAGTACTTC

clone_size: few
cdr3_length: 15
v_call: TRBV10-3
j_call: TRBJ2-1
d_call: TRBD2
cdr3_aa: CAISERAGGHNEQFF
cdr3_nt: TGTGCCATCAGTGAAAGGGCGGGAGGGCACAATGAGCAGTTCTTC